A selection of T cell receptor beta chains follows, all from one sample in a study of technical replicates of blood from a few donors. Sequencing used immunoSEQ multiplex PCR; TCRdb keeps in-frame clones, though not all of them. The sample records about 82,000 clones, around 94% being singletons. Sequencing was carried out using T cells isolated from PBMCs. The receptors were gathered from a human donor in good health. Each CDR3 is given with its conserved first and last residue. D genes are given only for firm matches. Some rows have no size entry. The others give once, few or many, or a class for an expanded clone.

TRBJ2-1,NA,TRBD2,TRBV29-1,CSVSGSSNEQFF,TGCAGCGTTAGCGGGAGCAGCAATGAGCAGTTCTTC
TRBJ1-1,NA,TRBD1,TRBV5-4,CASSLDTGGIAEAFF,TGTGCCAGCAGCTTGGATACAGGGGGCATCGCTGAAGCTTTCTTT
TRBJ2-3,NA,NA,TRBV12-2,CASRPRLLETTIPDTQYF,TGTGCAAGTCGCCCCCGCCTATTAGAGACTACCATCCCAGATACGCAGTATTTT
TRBJ2-1,NA,TRBD2,TRBV10-2,CASSESPLAGDDEQFF,TGCGCCAGCAGTGAGTCCCCACTAGCGGGAGACGATGAGCAGTTCTTC
TRBJ2-7,NA,NA,TRBV18,CASSPPDSYEQYF,TGTGCCAGCTCACCACCGGACAGTTACGAGCAGTACTTC
TRBJ1-5,once,NA,TRBV25-1,CASSDSNQPQHF,TGTGCCAGCAGTGACTCGAATCAGCCCCAGCATTTT
TRBJ2-7,NA,NA,TRBV19,CASSVDRELYEQYF,TGTGCCAGTAGTGTCGACCGGGAACTCTACGAGCAGTACTTC
TRBJ1-2,NA,TRBD1,TRBV27,CASSRRTGATYGYTF,TGTGCCAGCAGTCGCAGGACAGGGGCCACTTATGGCTACACCTTC
TRBJ2-2,few,NA,TRBV5-1,CASSLYDRNTGELFF,TGCGCCAGCAGCTTGTACGACAGGAACACCGGGGAGCTGTTTTTT
TRBJ2-3,NA,NA,TRBV19,CASSMRKPSTDTQYF,TGTGCCAGTAGTATGCGGAAACCTAGCACAGATACGCAGTATTTT
TRBJ2-2,NA,TRBD2,TRBV4-3,CASSPSGRGTGELFF,TGCGCCAGCAGCCCCAGCGGGAGAGGTACCGGGGAGCTGTTTTTT
TRBJ1-1,NA,NA,TRBV9,CASSAGGAGEAFF,TGTGCCAGCAGCGCAGGAGGGGCAGGTGAAGCTTTCTTT
TRBJ2-5,NA,TRBD1,TRBV2,CASRGTGAETQYF,TGTGCCAGCAGGGGCACAGGGGCAGAGACCCAGTACTTC
TRBJ2-7,NA,TRBD2,TRBV5-1,CASSLAGGRDSYEQYF,TGCGCCAGCAGCTTGGCCGGCGGGAGAGACTCCTACGAGCAGTACTTC
TRBJ1-1,NA,NA,TRBV27,CASSLWSTGSWDTEAFF,TGTGCCAGCAGTTTATGGAGTACGGGGTCTTGGGACACTGAAGCTTTCTTT
TRBJ1-2,NA,TRBD1,TRBV5-8,CASSLIQGTGYGYTF,TGTGCCAGCAGCTTGATCCAGGGGACAGGCTATGGCTACACCTTC
TRBJ1-2,NA,NA,TRBV6-5,CASSGDIYGYTF,TGTGCCAGCAGTGGGGACATTTATGGCTACACCTTC
TRBJ1-5,NA,NA,TRBV5-6,CASSLFGMGNQPQHF,TGTGCCAGCAGCTTGTTCGGGATGGGCAATCAGCCCCAGCATTTT
TRBJ2-1,NA,TRBD2,TRBV19,CASSPSGLAGPASSYNEQFF,TGTGCCAGTAGTCCCTCGGGACTAGCGGGCCCGGCAAGCTCCTACAATGAGCAGTTCTTC
TRBJ2-2,NA,TRBD1,TRBV7-2,CASRPRQGVNTGELFF,TGTGCCAGCAGACCGCGACAGGGGGTGAACACCGGGGAGCTGTTTTTT
TRBJ2-1,NA,TRBD2,TRBV4-2,CASSLRLAGGHGEQFF,TGTGCCAGCAGCCTTCGCCTAGCGGGAGGGCACGGTGAGCAGTTCTTC
TRBJ2-1,NA,NA,TRBV5-6,CASSSTGVWEQFF,TGTGCCAGCAGCTCCACGGGGGTATGGGAGCAGTTCTTC
TRBJ1-2,NA,TRBD1,TRBV27,CASGTANYGYTF,TGTGCCAGCGGGACAGCTAACTATGGCTACACCTTC
TRBJ2-7,NA,NA,TRBV30,CAWSHYEQYF,TGTGCCTGGAGTCACTACGAGCAGTACTTC
TRBJ2-7,NA,TRBD2,TRBV4-1,CASRKGLEIYEQYF,TGCGCCAGCAGAAAGGGACTAGAAATCTACGAGCAGTACTTC
TRBJ1-1,NA,TRBD1,TRBV7-6,CASSPDRGRTEAFF,TGTGCCAGCAGCCCCGACAGGGGAAGGACTGAAGCTTTCTTT
TRBJ2-7,NA,TRBD1,TRBV7-9,CASSPIRQGPYEQYF,TGTGCCAGCAGCCCCATTCGACAGGGACCCTACGAGCAGTACTTC
TRBJ2-7,NA,NA,TRBV7-2,CASSVQQGYEQYF,TGTGCCAGCAGCGTCCAACAGGGCTACGAGCAGTACTTC
TRBJ1-5,NA,TRBD1,TRBV5-6,CASSLWDRVGTQPQHF,TGTGCCAGCAGCTTGTGGGACAGGGTTGGAACTCAGCCCCAGCATTTT
TRBJ1-5,NA,TRBD1,TRBV6-1,CASSLQGDSNQPQHF,TGTGCCAGCAGCCTACAGGGGGATAGCAATCAGCCCCAGCATTTT